This entry lists 3 T cell receptor beta chains sequenced from one sample in a study of cytomegalovirus exposure and HLA in healthy donors. A multiplex PCR was run with 60 Vbeta primers and 13 Jbeta primers. The protocol was immunoSEQ multiplex PCR, while the TCRdb copy is restricted to in-frame clones and leaves out a portion. This listing includes over 100,000 clones. Sequencing input: PBMCs. The receptors stem from a man aged 18 to 30 in good health and CMV-seronegative.

The genes are TRBV9 and TRBJ1-1, with TRBD1 matching over 9 bases. V was pared by 0 bases and J by 3 bases, with 3 bases of the junction left unmatched. The germline gives CDR1 SGDLS, CDR2 YYNGEE. The CDR3 spans 15 residues. CDR3 bases: TGTGCCAGCAGCGTAGAAGGGACAGGGTACACTGAAGCTTTCTTT. Protein: CASSVEGTGYTEAFF.

CDR3 loop: CAISESYNALMGLEQFF. The CDR3 region has the DNA TGTGCCATCAGTGAGTCCTATAACGCCCTTATGGGGCTTGAGCAGTTCTTC. The rearrangement links TRBV10-3 to TRBJ2-1; possibly TRBD1 for D (5 bases). Germline V gene sequence: CDR1 ENHRY, CDR2 SYGVKD. This CDR3 comprises 17 residues. Trimming cost V 0 bases and J 9 bases, with 21 bases left between them.

The chain employs TRBV5-1 and TRBJ2-5; 9 bases map to TRBD1. This CDR3 is 15 amino acids long. The J segment lost 11 bases and the V segment lost 5 bases, leaving 16 bases of the junction unmatched. CDR1 is SGHRS and CDR2 is YFSETQ in the germline V gene. The chain's CDR3 is CASRMSGQGAWEQYF. CDR3 nucleotide sequence: TGCGCCAGCAGGATGTCGGGACAGGGTGCTTGGGAGCAGTACTTC.